A selection of T cell receptor beta chains follows, all from one sample in a study of blood T cells in healthy people across ages. TCRdb reprocessed the 5' RACE reads via MiXCR and lists one record per CDR3 protein. The repertoire includes hundreds of thousands of distinct CDR3 sequences, approximately 40% of them detected once, and roughly 30% sits in the top ten. The sample consisted of blood. The receptors originated from an elderly man in good health. The CDR3 runs from the conserved cysteine through the conserved F or W. A D gene is named only where the DNA matches it firmly. Part of the rows lack a size; the others show once, few, many or a class for expanded clones.

>TRBJ2-7|NA|TRBV15|TRBD1
CATSRGGTGIYEQYF
TGTGCCACCAGCAGAGGTGGGACAGGGATATACGAGCAGTACTTC
>TRBJ1-5|few|TRBV4-2|TRBD1
CASSPEGQGSAPQHF
TGTGCCAGCAGCCCAGAAGGACAGGGGAGCGCGCCCCAGCATTTT
>TRBJ1-1|once|TRBV5-5|TRBD1
CASSLTGGWEAFF
TGTGCCAGCAGTTTAACAGGGGGCTGGGAAGCTTTCTTT
>TRBJ2-1|NA|TRBV6-2/TRBV6-3|NA
CASSYLRLNIYNEQFF
TGTGCCAGCAGTTACTTGCGGCTGAACATCTACAATGAGCAGTTCTTC
>TRBJ2-5|few|TRBV12-5|NA
CASGSSRVRETQYF
TGTGCTAGTGGTTCCTCCAGGGTCCGGGAGACCCAGTACTTC
>TRBJ2-1|NA|TRBV29-1|NA
CSVAPSYNEQFF
TGCAGCGTTGCCCCTTCCTACAATGAGCAGTTCTTC
>TRBJ2-3|NA|TRBV5-1|TRBD2
CASSNGLAGVFADTQYF
TGCGCCAGCAGCAACGGACTAGCGGGAGTATTCGCAGATACGCAGTATTTT
>TRBJ2-7|few|TRBV9|NA
CASSPPNLYEQYF
TGTGCCAGCAGCCCGCCGAATCTTTACGAGCAGTACTTC
>TRBJ2-3|few|TRBV4-3|TRBD2
CASSQDLSGGLLADTQYF
TGCGCCAGCAGCCAAGATTTGAGCGGGGGGCTCCTTGCAGATACGCAGTATTTT
>TRBJ2-4|NA|TRBV5-1|TRBD2
CASSLVPAGGVVVQYF
TGCGCCAGCAGCTTGGTACCAGCGGGAGGGGTTGTCGTTCAGTACTTC
>TRBJ2-5|many|TRBV5-5|TRBD1
CASSPRDRQETQYF
TGTGCCAGCAGCCCGAGGGACAGGCAAGAGACCCAGTACTTC
>TRBJ2-1|NA|TRBV6-1|TRBD2
CASSEVGLANNEQFF
TGTGCCAGCAGTGAAGTCGGACTAGCGAACAATGAGCAGTTCTTC
>TRBJ2-7|NA|TRBV4-3|TRBD2
CASSPLPGTSSYEQYF
TGCGCCAGCAGCCCACTGCCCGGGACTAGCAGTTACGAGCAGTACTTC
>TRBJ2-6|NA|TRBV7-6|NA
CASSGPGRPSGANVLTF
TGTGCCAGCAGCGGACCGGGACGGCCCTCTGGGGCCAACGTCCTGACTTTC
>TRBJ2-5|few|TRBV5-1|TRBD2
CASSPPTSGRGTQYF
TGCGCCAGCAGCCCCCCGACTAGCGGGAGAGGGACCCAGTACTTC
>TRBJ2-7|many|TRBV28|TRBD2
CASSSQRASGPYEQYF
TGTGCCAGCAGTTCCCAGAGGGCTAGCGGCCCCTACGAGCAGTACTTC
>TRBJ1-5|few|TRBV6-2/TRBV6-3|NA
CASARGVAQPQHF
TGTGCCAGCGCCCGCGGGGTCGCTCAGCCCCAGCATTTT
>TRBJ2-6|few|TRBV11-1|NA
CASTSVPSGANVLTF
TGTGCCAGCACCTCAGTCCCCTCTGGGGCCAACGTCCTGACTTTC
>TRBJ1-1|NA|TRBV4-1|NA
CAGSQDTVEGTEAFF
TGCGCCGGCAGCCAAGACACCGTGGAGGGGACTGAAGCTTTCTTT
>TRBJ1-2|NA|TRBV2|NA
CASNVFMGGYTF
TGTGCCAGCAACGTCTTCATGGGGGGCTACACCTTC
>TRBJ2-1|once|TRBV20-1|TRBD2
CSAASELAGAEQFF
TGCAGTGCGGCGTCGGAACTAGCGGGAGCCGAGCAGTTCTTC
>TRBJ2-1|few|TRBV20-1|TRBD2
CSAQPGLAGGPSYNEQFF
TGCAGTGCTCAACCGGGACTAGCGGGGGGACCCTCCTACAATGAGCAGTTCTTC